This TCR beta chain was identified during a study of T cell responses to AZD1222 COVID-19 vaccine. General study findings and limits: The donor group comprised mostly white British people and more females; the analysis possibly underestimated clonal diversity.

Sequencing used immunoSEQ multiplex PCR; TCRdb keeps in-frame clones, though not all of them. The sample records around 100,000 clones, less than 90% being singletons. With respect to this clone: Its target is not known.

The V end was cut by 5 bases, the J end by 7 bases, with 12 bases between. CDR1 is KGHDR, CDR2 SFDVKD, per germline. The CDR3 sequence is 13 residues long. The source material was peripheral blood, sampled on day 0 of AZD1222 vaccination. This TCR was sampled from an adult in good health. J is TRBJ2-3 and V is TRBV24-1; D unclear. CDR3 in amino acids: CATSASGGNTQYF. The DNA for the CDR3 is TGTGCCACCAGTGCCTCAGGTGGAAATACGCAGTATTTT.